This T cell receptor beta chain was sequenced for a study of shared clonotypes between healthy human individuals. Over several immunoSEQ plates, each subset's genomic DNA was distributed in even portions. Measured with immunoSEQ multiplex PCR; TCRdb has only the in-frame clones, and not every one. In the table there are around 1.5 million clones, 95% to 99% of which are singletons. Germline V gives CDR1 SGHAT, CDR2 FQNNGV. CDR3 size: 14 residues. V was pared by 4 bases and J by 3 bases, with 13 bases between. Each donor was a Caucasian adult residing in Nashville, Tennessee. The CD4+ fraction was divided into a CD45RA+ naive subset and a CD45RA-negative memory subset.

Sequencing input: naive CD4+ T cells sorted from blood. Subset defined: CD45RA+ positively selected. The TCR sequence derives from a man aged 25-40 years in good health. This chain connects TRBV11-2 to TRBJ2-7, with D tentatively TRBD2 (5 bases). This CDR3 reads CASSSGVWGYEQYF. The CDR3 DNA is TGTGCCAGCAGCTCCGGGGTGTGGGGCTACGAGCAGTACTTC.